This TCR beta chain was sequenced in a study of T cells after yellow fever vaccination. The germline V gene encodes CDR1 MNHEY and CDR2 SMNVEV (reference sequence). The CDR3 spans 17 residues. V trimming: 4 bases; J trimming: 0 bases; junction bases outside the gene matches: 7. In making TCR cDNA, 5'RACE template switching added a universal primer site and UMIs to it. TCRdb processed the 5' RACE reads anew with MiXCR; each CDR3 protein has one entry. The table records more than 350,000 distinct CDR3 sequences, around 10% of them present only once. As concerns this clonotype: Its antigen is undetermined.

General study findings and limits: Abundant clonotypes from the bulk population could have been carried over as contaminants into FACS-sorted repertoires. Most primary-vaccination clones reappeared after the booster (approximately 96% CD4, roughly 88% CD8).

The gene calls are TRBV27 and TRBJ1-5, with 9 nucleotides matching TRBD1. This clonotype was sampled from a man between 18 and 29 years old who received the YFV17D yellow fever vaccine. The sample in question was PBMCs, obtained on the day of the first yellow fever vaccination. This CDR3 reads CASSSGQGLYSNQPQHF. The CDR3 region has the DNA TGTGCCAGCAGTTCGGGACAGGGCCTATATAGCAATCAGCCCCAGCATTTT.